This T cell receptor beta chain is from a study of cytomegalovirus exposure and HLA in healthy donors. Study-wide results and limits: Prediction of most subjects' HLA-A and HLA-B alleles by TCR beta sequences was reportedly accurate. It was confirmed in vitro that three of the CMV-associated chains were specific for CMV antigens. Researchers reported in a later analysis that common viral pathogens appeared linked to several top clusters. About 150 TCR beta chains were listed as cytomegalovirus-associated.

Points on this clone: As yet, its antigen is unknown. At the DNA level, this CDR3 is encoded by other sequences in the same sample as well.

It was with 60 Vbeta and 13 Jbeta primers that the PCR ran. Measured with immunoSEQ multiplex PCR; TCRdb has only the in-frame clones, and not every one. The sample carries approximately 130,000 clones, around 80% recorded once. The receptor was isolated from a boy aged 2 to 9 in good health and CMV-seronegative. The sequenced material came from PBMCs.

The CDR3 protein is CAWSLGLESYNEQFF. The CDR3 bases are TGTGCCTGGAGCCTGGGACTAGAATCCTACAATGAGCAGTTCTTC. The chain uses TRBV30 and TRBJ2-1; 8 bases align to TRBD2. The CDR3 consists of 15 residues. Trimming cost V 3 bases and J 1 base; bases outside gene matches: 5. Looked up from germline, CDR1 is GTSNPN and CDR2 is SVGIG (reference sequence).